The 24 T cell receptor beta chains below come from one sample, sequenced in a study of T cells after yellow fever vaccination. TCRdb processed the 5' RACE reads anew with MiXCR; each CDR3 protein has one entry. The sample carries roughly 160,000 distinct CDR3 sequences, approximately 6.8% recorded once. Here the sequenced sample was CD4+ T cells sorted from PBMCs, taken less than 6 days after the first yellow fever vaccination. All receptors come from a man in his late teens or twenties who received the YFV17D yellow fever vaccine.

This clonotype has a handful of counts. V usage is TRBV6-1 and J usage is TRBJ2-7; a possible D gene is TRBD1 (6 bases). In germline, CDR1 is MNHNS, CDR2 SASEGT. The CDR3 has 13 residues. V lost 7 bases, J lost 1 base, and 11 bases lay in between. CDR3 in amino acids: CASKSGQSYEQYV. Written as DNA, the CDR3 is TGTGCCAGCAAGAGTGGACAGTCCTACGAGCAGTACGTC.

This clonotype has at least ten counts. This chain links TRBV5-1 with TRBJ2-3; possibly TRBD1 for D (5 bases). Per the germline V gene, CDR1 is SGHRS and CDR2 is YFSETQ. The CDR3 spans 15 residues. Trimming left V 4 bases short and J 0 bases short, with 12 bases between. CDR3 nucleotides: TGCGCCAGCAGCCCCGGACAAACTAGCACAGATACGCAGTATTTT. Encoded protein: CASSPGQTSTDTQYF.

This clonotype showed up many times. The CDR3 protein is CATSDNLGGSGDTQYF. DNA of the CDR3: TGTGCCACCAGTGACAATCTAGGTGGGTCGGGAGATACGCAGTATTTT. V is TRBV24-1 and J is TRBJ2-3, with D uncertain. CDR1 is KGHDR and CDR2 is SFDVKD in the germline V gene. The CDR3 is 16 residues long. V was pared by 4 bases and J by 5 bases, with 18 bases between.

This clonotype was seen ten or more times. The rearrangement joins TRBV23-1 to TRBJ2-3; D might be TRBD2 (6 bases). TRBV23-1 is classed as an ORF, of uncertain function. Trimming cost V 1 base and J 7 bases, with 27 bases left between them. The CDR3 runs to 19 residues. As DNA, the CDR3 is TGCGCCAGCAGTCAATTAAGGGGACTGCCACCGGAGTCTTTTAATACGCAGTATTTT. It specifies CASSQLRGLPPESFNTQYF.

This clonotype appeared many times. This sequence joins TRBV5-1 and TRBJ2-3, with 8 bases lining up with TRBD1. The CDR3 has 14 residues. Germline values: CDR1 SGHRS, CDR2 YFSETQ. The ends lost 5 bases at V and 2 bases at J; junction bases unmatched: 4. In nucleotides, the CDR3 is TGCGCCAGCAGAACAGGGGGTGACACAGATACGCAGTATTTT. This sequence encodes CASRTGGDTDTQYF. The full variable domain, in which reference TRBV5-1 and TRBJ2-3 provide the parts outside the CDR3, is KAGVTQTPRYLIKTRGQQVTLSCSPISGHRSVSWYQQTPGQGLQFLFEYFSETQRNKGNFPGRFSGRQFSNSRSEMNVSTLELGDSALYLCASRTGGDTDTQYFGPGTRLTVL.

Ten or more counts support this clonotype. This sequence joins TRBV29-1 and TRBJ2-1; D tentatively reads TRBD1 or TRBD2 (6 bases each). The CDR3 consists of 14 residues. Germline CDR1 reads SQVTM; CDR2 reads ANQGSEA. Trimming stripped 1 base from V and 7 bases from J, with 14 bases between. The chain's CDR3 is CSVEVHRAGNEQFF. CDR3 bases: TGCAGCGTTGAAGTGCACAGGGCGGGGAATGAGCAGTTCTTC.

This clonotype occurred many times. The rearrangement uses TRBV11-2 and TRBJ2-1; TRBD2 agrees at 10 bases. After removal of 4 bases from V and 15 bases from J, the junction contained 9 bases not matched to a gene. The V gene's germline CDR1 is SGHAT and CDR2 FQNNGV. This CDR3 has 13 residues. The DNA for the CDR3 is TGTGCCAGCAGCTCCCACTCTAGCGGGGGTCTGTTCTTC. It encodes CASSSHSSGGLFF.

This clonotype was picked up many times. The rearrangement joins TRBV18 to TRBJ2-6, with TRBD1 matching over 7 bases. The CDR3 is 14 residues long. V was pared by 6 bases and J by 3 bases, with 2 bases of the junction left unmatched. CDR1 and CDR2 from the germline V gene are KGHSH and LQKENI. The CDR3 region is CASSRQGGANVLTF. In nucleotides, the CDR3 is TGTGCCAGCTCCCGACAGGGTGGGGCCAACGTCCTGACTTTC.

The chain employs TRBV6-5 and TRBJ1-5; D remains ambiguous. Trimming stripped 7 bases from V and 3 bases from J, with 13 bases between. CDR1 and CDR2 (germline): MNHEY, SVGAGI. The CDR3 sequence is 14 residues long. CDR3 sequence (DNA): TGTGCCAGCACCCTAGACGGAAACAATCAGCCCCAGCATTTT. Translated: CASTLDGNNQPQHF.

This clonotype is labeled medium-sized (0.01 to 0.1%). V usage is TRBV12-3 or TRBV12-4 and J usage is TRBJ2-3; tentative D call: TRBD2 (5 bases). This CDR3 spans 13 amino acids. Trimming shortened V by 5 bases and J by 4 bases, and 10 bases separated the two germline ends. This chain's CDR3 is CASSLRGADTQYF. CDR3 DNA: TGTGCCAGCAGTCTTCGGGGAGCAGATACGCAGTATTTT.

This clonotype was seen ten or more times. CDR3 protein: CASSLGAGANVLTF. DNA for the CDR3: TGTGCCAGCAGCCTAGGTGCTGGGGCCAACGTCCTGACTTTC. The chain combines TRBV12-3 or TRBV12-4 with TRBJ2-6, with no clear D. V lost 6 bases, J lost 2 bases, and 8 bases lay in between. This CDR3 has 14 residues.

This clonotype occurred many times. The chain carries TRBV7-9 and TRBJ2-5, with D possibly being TRBD2 (5 bases). The CDR3 runs to 15 residues. The V gene lost 5 bases and the J gene lost 2 bases, with 15 bases spanning the gap. The germline V gene has CDR1 SEHNR and CDR2 FQNEAQ (reference sequence). CDR3 nucleotides: TGTGCCAGCAGCCCCCAGCGGCTAGCTCAAGAGACCCAGTACTTC. Amino acids: CASSPQRLAQETQYF.

The genes are TRBV10-3 and TRBJ1-2; 9 bases are shared with TRBD1. This CDR3 has 12 residues. V shed 8 bases, J shed 7 bases, and the junction held 5 bases outside the gene matches. Germline V CDR1 and CDR2: ENHRY, SYGVKD. CDR3: CAILQGASGYTF. Written as DNA, the CDR3 is TGTGCCATCCTACAGGGGGCAAGTGGCTACACCTTC.

As for this clonotype: Possible read error: a much larger clone is one base away. V usage is TRBV4-3 and J usage is TRBJ1-2; D possibly corresponds to TRBD1 (5 bases). The length of the CDR3 is 15 residues. The ends were cut back, 4 bases at V and 8 bases at J, with 20 bases in the middle. CDR1 and CDR2 from the germline V gene are LGHNA and YSLEER. CDR3 loop: CASSPGRASSGGYTF. The DNA for the CDR3 is TGCGCCAGCAGCCCGGGCAGGGCATCATCGGGGGGCTACACCTTC.

The chain is built from TRBV18 and TRBJ2-7, with 7 bases aligning to TRBD1. Trimming cost V 6 bases and J 5 bases; bases outside gene matches: 7. The CDR3 extends over 13 amino acids. In germline, CDR1 is KGHSH, CDR2 LQKENI. The CDR3 DNA follows: TGTGCCAGCTCGCCGACAGGGTCTAACGAGCAGTACGTC. Protein product: CASSPTGSNEQYV.

This clonotype was observed many times. J is TRBJ2-3 and V is TRBV5-1; weak D call: TRBD2 (6 bases). Looked up from germline, CDR1 is SGHRS and CDR2 is YFSETQ. V shed 6 bases and J shed 2 bases, with 16 bases lying between them. This CDR3 contains 15 residues. The CDR3 DNA reads TGCGCCAGCAAGCCCCAGGCGGGGATCACAGATACGCAGTATTTT. The encoded protein is CASKPQAGITDTQYF.

There are many counts of this clonotype. The chain uses TRBV10-3 and TRBJ2-7, with no clear D. Trimming shortened V by 0 bases and J by 7 bases, and 10 bases separated the two germline ends. Germline loops: CDR1 ENHRY, CDR2 SYGVKD. The CDR3 is made up of 13 amino acids. Here the CDR3 DNA reads TGTGCCATCAGTGAGTCGACCGGATTAGAGCAGTACTTC. This sequence encodes CAISESTGLEQYF.

This clonotype was picked up a small number of times. The chain joins TRBV18 to TRBJ1-1; a possible D gene is TRBD1 (5 bases). Germline V lookup: CDR1 KGHSH, CDR2 LQKENI. The CDR3 length is 14 residues. V lost 5 bases and J lost 4, with 14 bases in between. The CDR3 loop reads CASSRRAGTTEAFF. The CDR3 DNA reads TGTGCCAGCTCAAGGCGGGCAGGGACCACTGAAGCTTTCTTT.

V usage is TRBV27 and J usage is TRBJ1-6, with TRBD1 as a possible D gene (5 bases). This CDR3 region has 14 residues. Trimming stripped 3 bases from V and 4 bases from J, with 7 bases between. Germline V gives CDR1 MNHEY, CDR2 SMNVEV (reference sequence). CDR3 nucleotide sequence: TGTGCCAGCAGTTTTTCAGGGTATAATTCACCCCTCCACTTT. Amino acids: CASSFSGYNSPLHF.

The table lists this clonotype with many counts. The chain combines TRBV5-4 with TRBJ2-4; D gene ambiguous. This CDR3 spans 14 amino acids. Germline V gene lookup returns CDR1 SGHNT and CDR2 YYREEE (reference sequence). V lost 2 bases to trimming and J lost 1 base, with 7 bases between them. CDR3 region: CASSFFGAKNIQYF. The DNA of the CDR3 is TGTGCCAGCAGCTTTTTTGGGGCCAAAAACATTCAGTACTTC.

The sample holds many counts of this clonotype. The chain couples TRBV24-1 to TRBJ2-7, with D possibly TRBD1 on 6 matching bases. CDR1 and CDR2 from the germline V gene are KGHDR and SFDVKD. The CDR3 is 16 amino acids. V was trimmed by 8 bases and J by 3 bases, leaving 22 bases between them. CDR3 in DNA: TGTGCCACCACCCACCGGGACACCAAAGAGGGCTACGAGCAGTACTTC. This sequence encodes CATTHRDTKEGYEQYF.

The chain uses TRBV7-2 and TRBJ2-2, with D perhaps matching TRBD1 (6 bases). Per the germline V gene, CDR1 is SGHTA and CDR2 is FQGNSA. The length of the CDR3 is 16 residues. Trimming cost V 5 bases and J 3 bases, with 16 bases left between them. The CDR3 reads CASSQQTGLDTGELFF. The DNA of the CDR3 is TGTGCCAGCAGCCAGCAAACAGGGTTGGACACCGGGGAGCTGTTTTTT.

This clonotype was seen ten or more times. V gene TRBV18 combines with J gene TRBJ2-1; 9 bases line up with TRBD2. Germline-derived CDR1 and CDR2 are KGHSH and LQKENI. Trimming removed 3 bases from V and 3 bases from J; junction bases left unmatched: 6. This CDR3 is 16 amino acids long. The DNA for the CDR3 is TGTGCCAGCTCACCGGAATGGCGGGGGGGCTACAATGAGCAGTTCTTC. Residues: CASSPEWRGGYNEQFF.

This clonotype appeared many times. The gene calls are TRBV18 and TRBJ1-2; no reliable D call. This CDR3 is 12 amino acids long. The germline CDR1 and CDR2 sequences are KGHSH and LQKENI. V was cut by 1 base and J by 8 bases, with 8 bases left in between. The CDR3 DNA reads as TGTGCCAGCTCACCACAGCTGAGCGGCTACACCTTC. Its protein product is CASSPQLSGYTF.